The 19 T cell receptor beta chains below all came from one sample that was sequenced in a study of blood T cell repertoires in COVID-19. Libraries were prepared by immunoSEQ multiplex PCR; TCRdb keeps only in-frame clonotypes and omits some of them. The data hold roughly 30,000 clones, with around 94% observed a single time. The sample consisted of peripheral blood. The receptors stem from a woman aged 70-85 years with COVID-19, enrolled during active disease.

This rearrangement joins TRBV9 to TRBJ1-1; weak D call: TRBD1 (5 bases). V lost 0 bases to trimming and J lost 5 bases, with 14 bases between them. Germline-derived CDR1 and CDR2 are SGDLS and YYNGEE. The CDR3 is 15 amino acids. The CDR3 DNA sequence: TGTGCCAGCAGCGTAGCGTTGGGGCTTAGGACTGAAGCTTTCTTT. Residues: CASSVALGLRTEAFF.

The chain carries TRBV5-1 and TRBJ2-2; 8 bases fit TRBD2. Unmatched junction bases numbered 8, after V lost 6 bases and J lost 7 bases. The CDR3 has 14 amino acids. The germline V gene has CDR1 SGHRS and CDR2 YFSETQ. CDR3 DNA sequence: TGCGCCAGCACGACGGGAGGGCCAGTCGGGGAGCTGTTTTTT. Residues: CASTTGGPVGELFF.

The CDR3 loop is CASSLGWRSVENTIYF. As DNA, the CDR3 is TGCGCCAGCAGCTTGGGCTGGCGGTCAGTCGAAAACACCATATATTTT. The rearrangement uses TRBV5-1 and TRBJ1-3; D not certain. Between the trimmed V and J ends, which lost 0 bases and 6 bases, there was a span of 16 bases. The CDR3 runs to 16 residues. Germline loops: CDR1 SGHRS, CDR2 YFSETQ.

This clone was observed a single time. The V and J genes are TRBV5-4 and TRBJ2-7, with D unclear. CDR3 size: 13 residues. Trimming shortened V by 3 bases and J by 4 bases, and 11 bases separated the two germline ends. Germline V gives CDR1 SGHNT, CDR2 YYREEE (reference sequence). The CDR3 bases are TGTGCCAGCAGCTCGCCATGGGCTTACGAGCAGTACTTC. This codes for CASSSPWAYEQYF.

V is TRBV7-2 and J is TRBJ2-5; D uncertain. Germline assignment: CDR1 SGHTA and CDR2 FQGNSA. Trimming removed 4 bases at V and 4 bases at J, with 19 bases between. CDR3 length: 16 residues. CDR3 sequence reads: CASSSVSSRFLETQYF. CDR3 DNA sequence: TGTGCCAGCAGCTCCGTCTCTTCCAGGTTTTTAGAGACCCAGTACTTC.

The genes are TRBV28 and TRBJ1-1; D is perhaps TRBD1 (6 bases). Germline lookup yields CDR1 MDHEN and CDR2 SYDVKM. V lost 6 bases to trimming and J lost 1 base, with 15 bases between them. The CDR3 length is 15 residues. The CDR3 DNA reads as TGTGCCAGCAGGCGTAATCTACAGGGGAACACTGAAGCTTTCTTT. The encoded protein is CASRRNLQGNTEAFF.

This chain links TRBV5-1 with TRBJ1-2; 8 nucleotides agree with TRBD1. With 3 bases clipped from V and 5 bases from J, the junction kept 12 bases outside the gene matches. This CDR3 has 16 residues. Germline loops: CDR1 SGHRS, CDR2 YFSETQ. In DNA form, the CDR3 reads TGCGCCAGCAGCTATTCCGGGACAGGTTTAGGGTATGGCTACACCTTC. Translation gives CASSYSGTGLGYGYTF. Combining the CDR3 with reference TRBV5-1 and TRBJ1-2 gives the whole variable domain KAGVTQTPRYLIKTRGQQVTLSCSPISGHRSVSWYQQTPGQGLQFLFEYFSETQRNKGNFPGRFSGRQFSNSRSEMNVSTLELGDSALYLCASSYSGTGLGYGYTFGSGTRLTVV.

V usage is TRBV19 and J usage is TRBJ1-3; 7 bases line up with TRBD1. The length of the CDR3 is 17 residues. J was trimmed by 0 bases and V by 5 bases; bases with no gene match: 10. Germline V lookup: CDR1 LNHDA, CDR2 SQIVND (reference sequence). CDR3 nucleotides: TGTGCCAGTAGTCGACAGGGTACGCCAATCTCTGGAAACACCATATATTTT. Residues: CASSRQGTPISGNTIYF.

The J gene is TRBJ1-5, the V gene TRBV7-2, with D unresolved. Germline V gives CDR1 SGHTA, CDR2 FQGNSA. The CDR3 covers 13 residues. V dropped 6 bases and J dropped 3 bases, with 9 bases sitting between them. DNA for the CDR3: TGTGCCAGCAGGTCGGGGAACAATCAGCCCCAGCATTTT. This gives the protein CASRSGNNQPQHF.

The chain couples TRBV30 to TRBJ2-2; 8 bases match TRBD1. Germline values: CDR1 GTSNPN, CDR2 SVGIG (reference sequence). V lost 2 bases, J lost 5 bases, and 13 bases stayed unmatched. This CDR3 has 17 residues. The CDR3 loop reads CAWSSPKPGQVTGELFF. The CDR3 nucleotides are TGTGCCTGGAGTTCACCCAAGCCGGGACAGGTAACCGGGGAGCTGTTTTTT.

The genes are TRBV14 and TRBJ2-1; D is perhaps TRBD2 (6 bases). The CDR3 runs 16 residues. Trimming pared 1 base from V and 9 bases from J, leaving 19 bases between. CDR1 and CDR2 from the germline V gene are SGHDN and FVKESK. The CDR3 protein is CASSQVVGGPVSEQFF. CDR3 nucleotide sequence: TGTGCCAGCAGCCAAGTTGTAGGAGGGCCTGTTAGTGAGCAGTTCTTC.

The chain joins TRBV9 to TRBJ1-6, with D perhaps TRBD1 (5 bases). Per germline, CDR1 SGDLS and CDR2 YYNGEE. The CDR3 sequence is 14 residues long. The ends were cut back, 4 bases at V and 8 bases at J, with 13 bases in the middle. Here the CDR3 DNA reads TGTGCCAGCAGCACACACAGGTCCGATTCACCCCTCCACTTT. Translating gives CASSTHRSDSPLHF.

This rearrangement joins TRBV5-5 to TRBJ2-5; 8 positions match TRBD2. Germline loops: CDR1 SGHKS, CDR2 YYEKEE (reference sequence). The CDR3 sequence is 15 residues long. The V segment lost 4 bases and the J segment 6 bases; nucleotides outside the gene matches: 11. The CDR3 DNA reads as TGTGCCAGCAGCGCCCCGGGACTAGGACAAAAGACCCAGTACTTC. Translated: CASSAPGLGQKTQYF.

The chain links TRBV28 to TRBJ1-4; TRBD1 agrees at 7 bases. The CDR3 has 14 amino acids. The trim removed 4 bases at V and 5 bases at J, leaving 4 bases unmatched. Per the germline V gene, CDR1 is MDHEN and CDR2 is SYDVKM. The CDR3 region is CASSSGQPNEKLFF. In DNA form, the CDR3 reads TGTGCCAGCAGTTCGGGACAGCCAAATGAAAAACTGTTTTTT.

The V call is TRBV9, the J call TRBJ1-3; D remains unclear. The CDR3 has 13 residues. Germline V gene data show CDR1 as SGDLS and CDR2 as YYNGEE. V was clipped by 3 bases and J by 7 bases, with 11 bases between them. In nucleotides, the CDR3 is TGTGCCAGCAGCGCCCACACAGAGAACACCATATATTTT. Amino acids: CASSAHTENTIYF.

The chain combines TRBV2 with TRBJ2-7; 10 nucleotides agree with TRBD2. Germline V CDR1 and CDR2: SNHLY, FYNNEI. The CDR3 covers 19 residues. Trimming took 7 bases from V and 3 from J; bases not matched to a gene: 21. CDR3 protein: CASNGIQGISGRADYEQYF. For the CDR3, the DNA is TGTGCCAGCAATGGGATACAGGGGATCAGCGGGAGGGCAGACTACGAGCAGTACTTC.

The chain combines TRBV7-2 with TRBJ2-1; the match to TRBD2 covers 11 bases. Trimming cost V 2 bases and J 8 bases; bases outside gene matches: 8. This CDR3 region has 16 residues. Germline CDR1 is SGHTA and CDR2 is FQGNSA. DNA of the CDR3: TGTGCCAGCAGCTTAAAGGTAGCGGGAGGGTTGTATGAGCAGTTCTTC. It encodes CASSLKVAGGLYEQFF.

The CDR3 protein is CASSEGVGAWETQYF. CDR3 nucleotide sequence: TGTGCCAGCAGTGAGGGGGTGGGGGCGTGGGAGACCCAGTACTTC. The V and J genes are TRBV6-1 and TRBJ2-5; perhaps TRBD1 as D (6 bases). Trimming shortened V by 3 bases and J by 5 bases, and 16 bases separated the two germline ends. This CDR3 region has 15 residues. Germline V gene sequence: CDR1 MNHNS, CDR2 SASEGT.

The chain recombines TRBV28 with TRBJ1-2, with D uncertain. V was cut by 3 bases and J by 2 bases, with 13 bases left in between. The CDR3 consists of 15 residues. Per germline, CDR1 MDHEN and CDR2 SYDVKM. In DNA form, the CDR3 reads TGTGCCAGCAGTTTTTCAGCCTTCGGGAACTATGGCTACACCTTC. Encoded protein: CASSFSAFGNYGYTF.